This passage covers 23 T cell receptor beta chains from one sample sequenced in a study of blood T cell repertoires in COVID-19. Using immunoSEQ multiplex PCR, the repertoire was profiled, and TCRdb retains in-frame clones only, with some absent. The sample comprises around 150,000 clones, roughly 84% of which are singletons, and 8% to 9% rests with the top ten. The source material was peripheral blood. The receptors originated from a young man with COVID-19, enrolled during active disease.

J is TRBJ2-5 and V is TRBV5-8, with D possibly matching TRBD1 (7 bases). Germline V gene data show CDR1 as SGHTS and CDR2 as YDEGEE. The CDR3 contains 15 residues. V was shortened by 1 base and J by 1 base, with 11 bases between the two germline ends. This chain's CDR3 is CASSLFRGAQETQYF. In nucleotides, the CDR3 is TGTGCCAGCAGCTTGTTCAGGGGGGCCCAAGAGACCCAGTACTTC.

The rearrangement joins TRBV25-1 to TRBJ2-2; D ambiguous. This CDR3 has 13 residues. V was cut by 1 base and J by 6 bases, with 6 bases left in between. Germline V gives CDR1 MGHDK, CDR2 SYGVNS. CDR3 sequence: CASSESPAGELFF. CDR3 coding DNA: TGTGCCAGCAGTGAATCCCCCGCCGGGGAGCTGTTTTTT.

The chain joins TRBV5-4 to TRBJ1-2; 7 bases agree with TRBD1. This CDR3 spans 15 amino acids. J lost 4 bases, V lost 3 bases, and 9 bases had no gene match. The germline V gene encodes CDR1 SGHNT and CDR2 YYREEE (reference sequence). CDR3 loop: CASSSGTANFYGYTF. CDR3 DNA sequence: TGTGCCAGCAGCTCGGGGACAGCCAATTTCTATGGCTACACCTTC.

The gene calls are TRBV25-1 and TRBJ1-5, with 8 bases identical to TRBD1. The CDR3 has 15 amino acids. With V trimmed by 4 bases and J by 4 bases, 6 bases remained unmatched. Per the germline V gene, CDR1 is MGHDK and CDR2 is SYGVNS. The CDR3 loop is CASSADRGGNQPQHF. CDR3 sequence (DNA): TGTGCCAGCAGTGCTGACAGGGGTGGGAATCAGCCCCAGCATTTT.

This sequence joins TRBV10-1 and TRBJ2-3, with 7 bases aligning to TRBD2. Germline CDR1 and CDR2: WNHNN and SYGVQD (reference sequence). The CDR3 is 14 residues long. V shed 4 bases, J shed 0 bases, and the junction held 1 base outside the gene matches. DNA of the CDR3: TGCGCCAGCAGTGCTAGCGGTAGCACAGATACGCAGTATTTT. Translated, it gives CASSASGSTDTQYF.

The rearrangement uses TRBV6-5 and TRBJ2-7; D might be TRBD2 (5 bases). The germline gives CDR1 MNHEY, CDR2 SVGAGI. The CDR3 sequence is 13 residues long. V dropped 9 bases and J dropped 0 bases, with 12 bases sitting between them. CDR3 amino acids: CASNGGVSYEQYF. In DNA form, the CDR3 reads TGTGCCAGTAACGGAGGAGTCTCCTACGAGCAGTACTTC.

The chain joins TRBV28 to TRBJ1-2; D is possibly TRBD1 (6 bases). Germline CDR1 reads MDHEN; CDR2 reads SYDVKM. This CDR3 is 12 amino acids long. V lost 5 bases, J lost 8 bases, and 12 bases lay in between. The CDR3 sequence is CASSSDRSGYTF. The CDR3 nucleotides are TGTGCCAGCAGTAGTGACAGGAGCGGCTACACCTTC.

This clone was found a few times. The rearrangement uses TRBV19 and TRBJ1-6; D possibly corresponds to TRBD1 (5 bases). The V end lost 3 bases, the J end lost 6 bases, and 21 bases lay between the germline ends. The CDR3 runs 18 residues. Per the germline V gene, CDR1 is LNHDA and CDR2 is SQIVND (reference sequence). The CDR3 spells CASSIRPGPVGSNSPLHF. The CDR3 nucleotides are TGTGCCAGTAGTATCCGACCGGGGCCCGTCGGGAGTAATTCACCCCTCCACTTT.

This chain links TRBV29-1 with TRBJ1-2, with D perhaps matching TRBD1 (5 bases). CDR1 is SQVTM and CDR2 is ANQGSEA in the germline V gene. The CDR3 covers 14 residues. V dropped 0 bases and J dropped 3 bases, with 11 bases sitting between them. The CDR3 nucleotides are TGCAGCGTTGAAGATAGGGCAGGGCACTATGGCTACACCTTC. Translated: CSVEDRAGHYGYTF.

The gene calls are TRBV3-1 (or the pseudogene TRBV3-2) and TRBJ2-2; 9 nucleotides agree with TRBD2. J gave up 5 bases and V 5 bases, and 3 bases lay outside the gene matches. The CDR3 sequence is 14 residues long. Germline V gives CDR1 LGHDT, CDR2 YNNKEL (reference sequence). CDR3 sequence (DNA): TGTGCCAGCAGCAGGACTAGCGAGACCGGGGAGCTGTTTTTT. Translation gives CASSRTSETGELFF.

The chain combines TRBV2 with TRBJ2-3, with 9 positions matching TRBD2. The CDR3 consists of 18 residues. Per the germline V gene, CDR1 is SNHLY and CDR2 is FYNNEI. V lost 2 bases to trimming and J lost 0 bases; unmatched junction nucleotides: 9. CDR3 region: CASSERQTSGPSTDTQYF. The CDR3 nucleotides are TGTGCCAGCAGTGAACGGCAGACTAGCGGACCTAGCACAGATACGCAGTATTTT. The full variable domain, its missing parts supplied by reference TRBV2 and TRBJ2-3, is EPEVTQTPSHQVTQMGQEVILRCVPISNHLYFYWYRQILGQKVEFLVSFYNNEISEKSEIFDDQFSVERPDGSNFTLKIRSTKLEDSAMYFCASSERQTSGPSTDTQYFGPGTRLTVL.

The CDR3 nucleotides read TGTGCCAGTAGTATAGTGTCAGGGGGGAACACCGGGGAGCTGTTTTTT. This translates into CASSIVSGGNTGELFF. The chain combines TRBV19 with TRBJ2-2; 7 bases line up with TRBD1. The CDR3 runs 16 residues. Germline CDR1 reads LNHDA; CDR2 reads SQIVND (reference sequence). V dropped 1 base and J dropped 1; count of bases not matched to a gene: 3. The complete variable domain, with remaining parts taken from reference TRBV19 and TRBJ2-2, reads DGGITQSPKYLFRKEGQNVTLSCEQNLNHDAMYWYRQDPGQGLRLIYYSQIVNDFQKGDIAEGYSVSREKKESFPLTVTSAQKNPTAFYLCASSIVSGGNTGELFFGEGSRLTVL.

This CDR3 reads CASRWTGGSGEQFF. CDR3 sequence (DNA): TGTGCCAGCAGGTGGACAGGGGGCTCGGGTGAGCAGTTCTTC. The chain is built from TRBV2 and TRBJ2-1; 11 bases line up with TRBD1. Losses at the gene ends were 6 bases for V and 9 bases for J; bases not matched to a gene: 7. The CDR3 has 14 residues. The germline gives CDR1 SNHLY, CDR2 FYNNEI.

J is TRBJ2-4 and V is TRBV4-3, with D hard to call. The V end lost 5 bases, the J end lost 6 bases, and 11 bases lay between the germline ends. The germline V gene encodes CDR1 LGHNA and CDR2 YSLEER. The CDR3 contains 13 residues. CDR3 sequence (DNA): TGCGCCAGCAGCGCAGAGAGAGGAAACATTCAGTACTTC. Residues: CASSAERGNIQYF.

The J gene is TRBJ1-4, the V gene TRBV6-5; D is perhaps TRBD1 (6 bases). Germline V gene sequence: CDR1 MNHEY, CDR2 SVGAGI. CDR3 length: 12 amino acids. V was cut by 7 bases and J by 11 bases, with 14 bases left in between. The CDR3 DNA follows: TGTGCCAGCACAGGGGCGCTGGGGAAACTGTTTTTT. Protein sequence: CASTGALGKLFF.

J is TRBJ2-3 and V is TRBV5-4; 8 bases map to TRBD2. V lost 1 base, J lost 2 bases, and 6 bases stayed unmatched. Germline lookup yields CDR1 SGHNT and CDR2 YYREEE (reference sequence). The CDR3 is 16 amino acids. The CDR3 region is CASSLNSGVATDTQYF. CDR3 nucleotide sequence: TGTGCCAGCAGCTTGAATAGCGGGGTCGCCACAGATACGCAGTATTTT.

The sample holds a few counts of this clone. This chain uses TRBV2 with TRBJ2-2; D gene ambiguous. CDR1 is SNHLY, CDR2 FYNNEI, per germline. This CDR3 spans 15 amino acids. V dropped 3 bases and J dropped 3 bases, with 11 bases sitting between them. Written as DNA, the CDR3 is TGTGCCAGCAGTGACCTCCGCAGGCACACCGGGGAGCTGTTTTTT. This gives the protein CASSDLRRHTGELFF.

The CDR3 sequence: CSIKRETDTQYF. The CDR3 nucleotides read TGCAGCATTAAGCGGGAGACAGATACGCAGTATTTT. The chain combines TRBV29-1 with TRBJ2-3; 8 positions match TRBD2. The J segment lost 3 bases and the V segment lost 8 bases, leaving 4 bases of the junction unmatched. The CDR3 has 12 amino acids. From germline, CDR1 is SQVTM and CDR2 ANQGSEA.

This clone was counted between two and nine times. The V gene is TRBV7-9, the J gene TRBJ2-3; 14 nucleotides match TRBD2. CDR3 length equals 16 residues. CDR1 is SEHNR, CDR2 FQNEAQ, per germline (reference sequence). V shed 3 bases and J 6 bases; nucleotides not matched to a gene: 5. The CDR3, as DNA: TGTGCCAGCAGCTTGGGGACTAGCGGGAGATCGGATACGCAGTATTTT. It translates to CASSLGTSGRSDTQYF.

The chain employs TRBV19 and TRBJ2-1; 9 bases are shared with TRBD1. The junction had 10 bases not matched to a gene; V was cut back by 6 bases and J by 4 bases. Germline CDR1 reads LNHDA; CDR2 reads SQIVND (reference sequence). The CDR3 is 16 amino acids. Here the CDR3 reads CASSLSSGTGYNEQFF. The CDR3 coding sequence is TGTGCCAGTAGCCTAAGCTCCGGGACAGGGTACAATGAGCAGTTCTTC.

The V gene is TRBV2, the J gene TRBJ2-7; D unresolved. Deletions cut 4 bases from V and 0 bases from J, with 7 bases between. Germline V gives CDR1 SNHLY, CDR2 FYNNEI. The CDR3 covers 13 residues. The CDR3 coding sequence is TGTGCCAGCAGTGTTGGAGACTCCTACGAGCAGTACTTC. Translated: CASSVGDSYEQYF.

As DNA, the CDR3 is TGTGCCAGCAGCTTGAAGGGGACAGGGGTGGCTTTCTTT. Protein: CASSLKGTGVAFF. V usage is TRBV5-6 and J usage is TRBJ1-1, with 10 positions matching TRBD1. The V gene's germline CDR1 is SGHDT and CDR2 YYEEEE. V gave up 1 base and J gave up 11 bases; unmatched junction bases: 5. CDR3 length: 13 amino acids.

This clone occurred many times. The rearrangement joins TRBV7-2 to TRBJ2-1, with 7 bases that match TRBD2. The trim removed 4 bases at V and 2 bases at J, leaving 8 bases unmatched. CDR3 length: 16 residues. The V gene's germline CDR1 is SGHTA and CDR2 FQGNSA. In DNA form, the CDR3 reads TGTGCCAGCAGCTCGGTAGCGGGTCTAGCCTACAATGAGCAGTTCTTC. This encodes CASSSVAGLAYNEQFF. Supplemented by reference TRBV7-2 and TRBJ2-1, the full variable domain reads GAGVSQSPSNKVTEKGKDVELRCDPISGHTALYWYRQSLGQGLEFLIYFQGNSAPDKSGLPSDRFSAERTGGSVSTLTIQRTQQEDSAVYLCASSSVAGLAYNEQFFGPGTRLTVL.